The T cell receptor (beta chain) under discussion was sequenced for a study of CD8+ T cells in alopecia areata. Study-wide background: In an open-label trial, patients got 5 to 10 mg tofacitinib twice daily. It was 6 to 18 months of tofacitinib, and then there were 6 months off drug. The study, taken as a whole, reports: Clonality exceeded that of normal scalp in lesional scalp, most notably in alopecia totalis/universalis. Tissue-resident alphabeta T cells belonging to normal skin likewise get sequenced within scalp specimens.

Notes on this clone: Its target is unknown.

cDNA reverse transcribed from extracted RNA served as the sequencing template. This table comes from immunoSEQ multiplex PCR, and its TCRdb copy is limited to in-frame clones, with some not included. The sample lists about 180,000 clones; around 50% were seen once. CDR1 and CDR2 from the germline V gene are SGDLS and YYNGEE. The CDR3 has 14 amino acids. J was trimmed by 3 bases and V by 3 bases; bases with no gene match: 3. The starting material was CD4+ T cells sorted from blood, obtained at week 0. The chain links TRBV9 to TRBJ1-3, with 7 bases aligning to TRBD1. The TCR comes from a human donor with alopecia areata. The CDR3 is CASSEQGSGNTIYF. CDR3 DNA: TGTGCCAGCAGCGAACAGGGGAGTGGAAACACCATATATTTT. The whole variable domain, filled in from reference TRBV9 and TRBJ1-3, reads DSGVTQTPKHLITATGQRVTLRCSPRSGDLSVYWYQQSLDQGLQFLIQYYNGEERAKGNILERFSAQQFPDLHSELNLSSLELGDSALYFCASSEQGSGNTIYFGEGSWLTVV.